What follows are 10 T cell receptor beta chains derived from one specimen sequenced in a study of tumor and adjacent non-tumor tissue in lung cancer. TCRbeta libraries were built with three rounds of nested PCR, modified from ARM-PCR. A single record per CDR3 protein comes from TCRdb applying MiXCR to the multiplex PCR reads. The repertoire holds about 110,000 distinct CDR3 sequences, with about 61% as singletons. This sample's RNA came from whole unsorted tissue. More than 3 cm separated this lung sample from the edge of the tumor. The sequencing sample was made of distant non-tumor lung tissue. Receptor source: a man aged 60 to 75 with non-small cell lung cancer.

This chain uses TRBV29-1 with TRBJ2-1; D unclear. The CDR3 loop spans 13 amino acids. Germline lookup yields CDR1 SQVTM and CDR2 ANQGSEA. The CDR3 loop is CSVFGHGNNEQFF. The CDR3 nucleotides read TGCAGTGTTTTTGGTCATGGAAACAATGAGCAGTTCTTC.

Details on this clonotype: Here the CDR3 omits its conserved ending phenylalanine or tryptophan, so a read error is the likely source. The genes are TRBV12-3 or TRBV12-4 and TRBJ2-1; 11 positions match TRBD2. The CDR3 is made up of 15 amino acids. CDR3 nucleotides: TGTGTCAGCAGGCCTAGCGGGGGGCTCGACAATGAGCAGTTCGTC. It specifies CVSRPSGGLDNEQFV.

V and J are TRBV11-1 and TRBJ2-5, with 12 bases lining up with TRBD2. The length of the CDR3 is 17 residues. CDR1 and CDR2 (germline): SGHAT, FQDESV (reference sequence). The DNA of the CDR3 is TGTGTAAGCAGCCCCAGGACTAGCGGGGCCCTCCAAGAGACCCAGTACTTC. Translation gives CVSSPRTSGALQETQYF.

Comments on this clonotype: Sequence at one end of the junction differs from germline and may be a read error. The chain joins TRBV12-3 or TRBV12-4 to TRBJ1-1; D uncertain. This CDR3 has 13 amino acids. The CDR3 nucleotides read TGTGCCAGCAGTTTCGGCGTGAACACTAAAGCTTCCTTT. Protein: CASSFGVNTKASF.

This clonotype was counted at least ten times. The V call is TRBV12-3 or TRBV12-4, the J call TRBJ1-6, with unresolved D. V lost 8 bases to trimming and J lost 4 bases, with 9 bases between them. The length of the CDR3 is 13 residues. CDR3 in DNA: TGTGCCAGCGCTGGGCGGTATAATTCACCCCTCCACTTT. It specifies CASAGRYNSPLHF.

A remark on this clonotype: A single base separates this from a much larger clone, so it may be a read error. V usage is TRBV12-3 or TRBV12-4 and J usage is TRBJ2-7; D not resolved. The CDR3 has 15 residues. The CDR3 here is CARSFAVISSYEQYF. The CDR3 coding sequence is TGTGCCAGAAGTTTCGCCGTTATCAGCTCCTACGAGCAGTACTTC.

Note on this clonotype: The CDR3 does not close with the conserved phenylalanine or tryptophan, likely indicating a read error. DNA of the CDR3: TGCGCCAGCAGTTACGGGGGACAGGGTACCAATGAGCAGTTCTTA. Translated, it gives CASSYGGQGTNEQFL. The gene calls are TRBV6-5 and TRBJ2-1; 9 nucleotides match TRBD1. Germline-derived CDR1 and CDR2 are MNHEY and SVGAGI. The CDR3 totals 15 residues.

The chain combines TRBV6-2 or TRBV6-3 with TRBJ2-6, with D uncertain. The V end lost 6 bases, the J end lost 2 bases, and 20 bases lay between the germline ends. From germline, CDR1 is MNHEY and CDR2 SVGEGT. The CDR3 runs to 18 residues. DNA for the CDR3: TGTGCCAGCAGAAGCACGTCGGGTAGAGGCCCTGGGGCCAACGTCCTGACTTTC. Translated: CASRSTSGRGPGANVLTF.

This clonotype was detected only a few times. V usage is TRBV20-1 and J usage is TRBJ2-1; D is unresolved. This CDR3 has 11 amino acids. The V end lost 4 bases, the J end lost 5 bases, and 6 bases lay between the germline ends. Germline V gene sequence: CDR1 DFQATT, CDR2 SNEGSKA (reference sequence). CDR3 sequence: CSATRNNEQFF. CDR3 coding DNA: TGCAGTGCTACTAGAAACAATGAGCAGTTCTTC.

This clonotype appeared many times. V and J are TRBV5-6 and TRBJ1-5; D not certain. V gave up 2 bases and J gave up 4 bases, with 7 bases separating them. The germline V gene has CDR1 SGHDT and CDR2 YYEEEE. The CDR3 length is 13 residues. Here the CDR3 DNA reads TGTGCCAGCAGCTTTCGGAGAAATCAGCCCCAGCATTTT. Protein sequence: CASSFRRNQPQHF.